This TCR beta chain was captured in a study of cytotoxic CD8 clonotypes in ibrutinib-treated CLL. Study information: After a median of 68 months, 14 patients stayed remitted and about twelve progressed; responses had been partial in some 25 and complete in 2.

This clone was detected only a few times. Its antigen is currently unknown. The CDR3 sequence is 14 residues long. Germline V gene data show CDR1 as LNHNV and CDR2 as YYDKDF (reference sequence). V was clipped by 0 bases and J by 3 bases, with 8 bases between them. TCRdb's table, derived via immunoSEQ multiplex PCR, lists solely in-frame clones and lacks some. The table has tens of thousands of clones, about three quarters seen once. Study-wide results and limits: Clonality was higher at ibrutinib response and returned toward baseline at progression.

The sequenced sample was PBMCs, obtained after 36 months of ibrutinib treatment. The clonotype was recovered from a human donor with chronic lymphocytic leukemia. The chain couples TRBV15 to TRBJ1-1; D is possibly TRBD1 (5 bases). In DNA, the CDR3 is TGTGCCACCAGCAGAGATCTAGGGGACACTGAAGCTTTCTTT. Translation: CATSRDLGDTEAFF.